Shown below are 13 T cell receptor beta chains from a single sample sequenced in a study of cytomegalovirus exposure and HLA in healthy donors (dated by TCRdb to between 2016 and 2019). The protocol used for the library was the immunoSEQ multiplex PCR assay. For the multiplex PCR, a mixture combining 60 forward primers for TCR Vbeta segments and 13 reverse primers for TCR Jbeta segments was used. TCRdb mirrors the immuneACCESS table, restricted to in-frame sequences. Some clones are absent from its copies; in checked studies, under half trace to an unresolved V gene, and the reason for the others is unknown. The table held for this sample gives about 140,000 clones. Clones ranked in the top ten supply roughly 2.7% of the sample. The sample was PBMCs. These receptors were taken from a middle-aged man in good health and CMV-seronegative.

This rearrangement joins TRBV5-4 to TRBJ2-1; 10 bases are a match to TRBD2. The J segment lost 3 bases and the V segment lost 4 bases, leaving 10 bases of the junction unmatched. CDR1 and CDR2 (germline): SGHNT, YYREEE (reference sequence). This CDR3 has 17 amino acids. The chain's CDR3 is CASSTGTSASNYNEQFF. For the CDR3, the DNA is TGTGCCAGCAGCACGGGGACTAGCGCCTCGAACTACAATGAGCAGTTCTTC.

The chain has TRBV19 and TRBJ1-4, with 7 positions matching TRBD1. This CDR3 contains 15 residues. Trimming took 4 bases from V and 0 from J; bases not matched to a gene: 2. Looked up from germline, CDR1 is LNHDA and CDR2 is SQIVND (reference sequence). The CDR3 spells CASSRGTATNEKLFF. CDR3 nucleotides: TGTGCCAGTAGTAGAGGGACAGCAACTAATGAAAAACTGTTTTTT.

The chain has TRBV2 and TRBJ2-3; maybe TRBD2 (6 bases). The CDR3 runs 14 residues. Germline assignment: CDR1 SNHLY and CDR2 FYNNEI. V lost 6 bases, J lost 0 bases, and 10 bases lay in between. DNA of the CDR3: TGTGCCAGCAGCGGGGGTTTCAGCACAGATACGCAGTATTTT. Its translation is CASSGGFSTDTQYF. Full variable domain (missing parts from reference TRBV2 and TRBJ2-3): EPEVTQTPSHQVTQMGQEVILRCVPISNHLYFYWYRQILGQKVEFLVSFYNNEISEKSEIFDDQFSVERPDGSNFTLKIRSTKLEDSAMYFCASSGGFSTDTQYFGPGTRLTVL.

The V call is TRBV4-1, the J call TRBJ2-1; 10 nucleotides agree with TRBD2. The CDR3 consists of 16 residues. Losses at the gene ends were 1 base for V and 3 bases for J; bases not matched to a gene: 3. Germline V gene lookup returns CDR1 MGHRA and CDR2 YSYEKL. The CDR3 sequence is CASSQAERGGYNEQFF. CDR3 sequence (DNA): TGCGCCAGCAGCCAAGCTGAGCGGGGGGGCTACAATGAGCAGTTCTTC.

The rearrangement uses TRBV6-5 and TRBJ2-3; TRBD1 is a possible D gene (6 bases). The germline V gene has CDR1 MNHEY and CDR2 SVGAGI. Trimming left V 0 bases short and J 6 bases short, with 10 bases between. There are 14 residues in the CDR3. The CDR3 reads CASSYSGQRDTQYF. CDR3 coding DNA: TGTGCCAGCAGTTACTCGGGACAAAGGGATACGCAGTATTTT.

The chain joins TRBV14 to TRBJ1-2; 9 bases map to TRBD1. The CDR3 has 15 residues. From germline, CDR1 is SGHDN and CDR2 FVKESK. V dropped 1 base and J dropped 6; count of bases not matched to a gene: 6. Written as DNA, the CDR3 is TGTGCCAGCAGCCAAGTTCCCCGGACAGGGGATGGCTACACCTTC. Its translation is CASSQVPRTGDGYTF.

The CDR3 DNA reads TGTGCCAGCAGCTCAGGGGTCTACGAGCAGTACTTC. The encoded protein is CASSSGVYEQYF. The rearrangement links TRBV11-2 to TRBJ2-7, with a tentative D call TRBD1 (6 bases). CDR1 SGHAT and CDR2 FQNNGV come from the germline V gene. The CDR3 is 12 amino acids. Trimming removed 4 bases at V and 3 bases at J, with 7 bases between.

The chain uses TRBV7-9 and TRBJ2-5; no clear D gene. The CDR3 has 10 amino acids. Germline CDR1 and CDR2: SEHNR and FQNEAQ (reference sequence). Trimming stripped 5 bases from V and 5 bases from J, with 3 bases between. CDR3 residues: CASSAETQYF. CDR3 coding DNA: TGTGCCAGCAGCGCGGAGACCCAGTACTTC.

The genes are TRBV29-1 and TRBJ2-6; D is possibly TRBD1 (6 bases). V lost 3 bases, J lost 4 bases, and 13 bases lay in between. This CDR3 is 15 amino acids long. Germline V gives CDR1 SQVTM, CDR2 ANQGSEA. CDR3 sequence: CSVDEQGSGANVLTF. DNA of the CDR3: TGCAGCGTTGATGAACAGGGTTCCGGGGCCAACGTCCTGACTTTC.

The CDR3 here is CASSPGGTDTQYF. In DNA form, the CDR3 reads TGTGCCAGTAGTCCCGGGGGTACAGATACGCAGTATTTT. The chain joins TRBV19 to TRBJ2-3; perhaps TRBD2 as D (6 bases). The CDR3 has 13 amino acids. Germline loops: CDR1 LNHDA, CDR2 SQIVND (reference sequence). V was clipped by 5 bases and J by 3 bases, with 9 bases between them.

This chain connects TRBV19 to TRBJ1-4; no firm D call. The germline CDR1 and CDR2 sequences are LNHDA and SQIVND (reference sequence). The CDR3 extends over 13 amino acids. The V gene lost 7 bases and the J gene lost 7 bases, with 13 bases spanning the gap. CDR3 amino acids: CASMGGPLEKLFF. The DNA of the CDR3 is TGTGCCAGTATGGGCGGGCCTCTTGAAAAACTGTTTTTT.

This chain joins TRBV9 and TRBJ1-6; D not resolved. Germline assignment: CDR1 SGDLS and CDR2 YYNGEE. CDR3 length equals 14 residues. V lost 3 bases to trimming and J lost 7 bases, with 11 bases between them. CDR3 coding DNA: TGTGCCAGCAGCGCTTCCCAACAGAATTCACCCCTCCACTTT. Amino acids: CASSASQQNSPLHF.

The chain joins TRBV19 to TRBJ2-7; 7 bases are shared with TRBD1. In germline, CDR1 is LNHDA, CDR2 SQIVND (reference sequence). The CDR3 is 16 amino acids. The V and J ends lost 2 bases and 2 bases, in that order; junction bases with no gene match: 9. The CDR3: CASSIKTGDRAYEQYF. CDR3 in DNA: TGTGCCAGTAGTATAAAAACAGGGGATAGGGCCTACGAGCAGTACTTC. Together with reference TRBV19 and TRBJ2-7, the CDR3 gives the full variable domain: DGGITQSPKYLFRKEGQNVTLSCEQNLNHDAMYWYRQDPGQGLRLIYYSQIVNDFQKGDIAEGYSVSREKKESFPLTVTSAQKNPTAFYLCASSIKTGDRAYEQYFGPGTRLTVT.